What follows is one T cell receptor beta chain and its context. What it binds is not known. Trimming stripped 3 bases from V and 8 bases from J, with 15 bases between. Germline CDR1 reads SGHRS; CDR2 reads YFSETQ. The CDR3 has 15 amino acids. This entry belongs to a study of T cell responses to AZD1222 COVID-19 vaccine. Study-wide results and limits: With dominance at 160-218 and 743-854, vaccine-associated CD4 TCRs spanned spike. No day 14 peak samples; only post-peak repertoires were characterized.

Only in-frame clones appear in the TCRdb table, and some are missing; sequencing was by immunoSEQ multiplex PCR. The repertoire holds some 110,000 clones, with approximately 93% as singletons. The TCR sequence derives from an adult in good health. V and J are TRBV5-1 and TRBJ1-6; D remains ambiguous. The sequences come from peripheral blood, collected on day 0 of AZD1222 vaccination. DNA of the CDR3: TGCGCCAGCAGCTCGTTGGCACTGCGGGATTCACCCCTCCACTTT. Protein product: CASSSLALRDSPLHF.